The T cell receptor (beta chain) under discussion was sequenced for a study of control samples from healthy donors and cancer patients. V gave up 10 bases and J gave up 2 bases; unmatched junction bases: 6. The CDR3 covers 13 residues. Germline V gives CDR1 MNHEY, CDR2 SVGAGI. This clone was recorded once. Only in-frame clones appear in the TCRdb table, and some are missing; sequencing was by immunoSEQ multiplex PCR. The top ten hold more than 15% of the sample, which has tens of thousands of clones, roughly 65% seen once. Specimen: formalin-fixed, paraffin-embedded tissue. The chain has TRBV6-5 and TRBJ2-5; 8 bases fit TRBD1. The source of this sequence is a male donor with melanoma. In DNA, the CDR3 is TGTGCCACCAACCGGGACAGGCAAGAGACCCAGTACTTC. This gives the protein CATNRDRQETQYF.